The next 19 T cell receptor beta chains were all read from a single sample in a study of cytomegalovirus exposure and HLA in healthy donors. PCR involved 60 Vbeta and 13 Jbeta primers. Sequencing used immunoSEQ multiplex PCR; TCRdb keeps in-frame clones, though not all of them. The sample holds 100,000 to 150,000 clones, about 73% seen once. Material for sequencing was PBMCs. The receptors originated from a woman between 40 and 50 years old in good health and CMV-seropositive.

This chain uses TRBV11-2 with TRBJ2-7, with D hard to call. The CDR3 totals 12 residues. Germline V gene lookup returns CDR1 SGHAT and CDR2 FQNNGV. Trimming shortened V by 8 bases and J by 6 bases, and 14 bases separated the two germline ends. Here the CDR3 DNA reads TGTGCCAGCGAGCCACGCCCGCCCGAGCAGTACTTC. Amino acids: CASEPRPPEQYF.

The V call is TRBV28, the J call TRBJ1-3; TRBD1 aligns across 7 bases. The ends lost 2 bases at V and 4 bases at J; junction bases unmatched: 11. Germline assignment: CDR1 MDHEN and CDR2 SYDVKM. There are 17 residues in the CDR3. CDR3 sequence (DNA): TGTGCCAGCAGTTTAAGTACGGGACAGAGGGCCGGAAACACCATATATTTT. Translated, it gives CASSLSTGQRAGNTIYF.

This clone appeared a single time. CDR3 DNA: TGTGCCAGCTCACCCCCCGGGGGAGGTGGCTACACCTTC. It codes for CASSPPGGGGYTF. This chain joins TRBV18 and TRBJ1-2; the D gene is possibly TRBD1 (5 bases). The CDR3 sequence is 13 residues long. Germline V gene lookup returns CDR1 KGHSH and CDR2 LQKENI. Deletions cut 3 bases from V and 7 bases from J, with 12 bases between. The entire variable domain, with the rest obtained from reference TRBV18 and TRBJ1-2, is as follows: NAGVMQNPRHLVRRRGQEARLRCSPMKGHSHVYWYRQLPEEGLKFMVYLQKENIIDESGMPKERFSAEFPKEGPSILRIQQVVRGDSAAYFCASSPPGGGGYTFGSGTRLTVV.

The sample holds a few counts of this clone. The genes are TRBV28 and TRBJ1-2, with 12 bases fitting TRBD1. Trimming cost V 7 bases and J 8 bases; bases outside gene matches: 14. The CDR3 consists of 16 residues. Germline V gene data show CDR1 as MDHEN and CDR2 as SYDVKM. CDR3 sequence (DNA): TGTGCCAGCATCCACCAACCGGGACAGGGGGCACAAGGCTACACCTTC. Translation gives CASIHQPGQGAQGYTF.

This clone was seen only once. This chain connects TRBV30 to TRBJ2-3; possibly TRBD1 for D (5 bases). The CDR3 extends over 17 amino acids. The V end was cut by 2 bases, the J end by 2 bases, with 20 bases between. Germline lookup yields CDR1 GTSNPN and CDR2 SVGIG (reference sequence). The chain's CDR3 is CAWSLLVGRTITDTQYF. DNA for the CDR3: TGTGCCTGGAGTTTGTTAGTGGGGCGAACTATCACAGATACGCAGTATTTT.

The rearrangement joins TRBV30 to TRBJ1-6; TRBD1 agrees at 7 bases. The CDR3 spans 14 residues. Germline V CDR1 and CDR2: GTSNPN, SVGIG (reference sequence). Unmatched junction bases numbered 3, after V lost 0 bases and J lost 7 bases. CDR3 DNA: TGTGCCTGGAGTGTCTCACAGGGGAATTCACCCCTCCACTTT. This translates into CAWSVSQGNSPLHF.

This CDR3 is CASSSSTRVGAQPQHF. In DNA form, the CDR3 reads TGTGCCAGCAGTTCCTCGACCCGGGTAGGGGCCCAGCCCCAGCATTTT. The chain employs TRBV28 and TRBJ1-5, with a weak D call TRBD1 (5 bases). Germline assignment: CDR1 MDHEN and CDR2 SYDVKM. Trimming left V 4 bases short and J 7 bases short, with 20 bases between. This CDR3 is built from 16 residues.

The V and J genes are TRBV29-1 and TRBJ1-4; 9 bases align to TRBD1. Per the germline V gene, CDR1 is SQVTM and CDR2 is ANQGSEA. J lost 6 bases, V lost 6 bases, and 5 bases had no gene match. The CDR3 consists of 13 residues. The CDR3 spells CSVRDRVDEKLFF. In DNA, the CDR3 is TGCAGCGTCCGGGACAGGGTCGATGAAAAACTGTTTTTT.

The chain combines TRBV28 with TRBJ2-7; 9 bases line up with TRBD1. CDR3 size: 16 residues. In germline, CDR1 is MDHEN, CDR2 SYDVKM. The V gene end was trimmed by 6 bases and the J gene end by 2 bases; junction bases not matched to a gene: 11. CDR3 DNA: TGTGCCAGCAGGTCAATTTCCGGGACAGGGCCCTACGAGCAGTACTTC. Translation: CASRSISGTGPYEQYF.

This chain links TRBV7-8 with TRBJ2-5; 13 bases fit TRBD2. The V gene's germline CDR1 is SGHVS and CDR2 FQNEAQ. The ends lost 1 base at V and 5 bases at J; junction bases unmatched: 7. The CDR3 loop spans 17 amino acids. CDR3: CASSLVSGTSGTETQYF. The CDR3, as DNA: TGTGCCAGCAGCTTAGTATCGGGGACTAGCGGGACTGAGACCCAGTACTTC.

V usage is TRBV7-9 and J usage is TRBJ1-1; 11 bases are a match to TRBD1. The germline CDR1 and CDR2 sequences are SEHNR and FQNEAQ (reference sequence). The CDR3 sequence is 16 residues long. V was clipped by 2 bases and J by 4 bases; unmatched bases: 6. The CDR3 region has the DNA TGTGCCAGCAGCTTATGGGACAGGGGGTTTGGCACTGAAGCTTTCTTT. Translated: CASSLWDRGFGTEAFF.

V is TRBV28 and J is TRBJ2-6, with D unclear. The CDR3 length is 15 residues. Trimming removed 6 bases at V and 0 bases at J, with 9 bases between. CDR1 and CDR2 from the germline V gene are MDHEN and SYDVKM. CDR3 bases: TGTGCCAGCAGCCCAGGCTTCTCTGGGGCCAACGTCCTGACTTTC. Amino acid sequence: CASSPGFSGANVLTF.

The rearrangement uses TRBV7-2 and TRBJ2-1; 11 nucleotides agree with TRBD2. Germline CDR1 SGHTA, CDR2 FQGNSA. The CDR3 runs to 17 residues. The V and J ends lost 1 base and 7 bases, in that order; junction bases with no gene match: 9. The CDR3 region has the DNA TGTGCCAGCAGCTTAGTGTGGAGTAGCGGGAGGGGAAATGAGCAGTTCTTC. This codes for CASSLVWSSGRGNEQFF.

The chain is built from TRBV19 and TRBJ1-1; D not certain. This CDR3 region has 13 residues. The germline CDR1 and CDR2 sequences are LNHDA and SQIVND (reference sequence). Trimming took off 5 bases at V and 1 base at J, with 8 bases between the two ends. This CDR3 reads CASSERRNTEAFF. For the CDR3, the DNA is TGTGCCAGTAGTGAACGGAGGAACACTGAAGCTTTCTTT.

The chain links TRBV30 to TRBJ2-7; the D gene is possibly TRBD1 (7 bases). CDR1 and CDR2 from the germline V gene are GTSNPN and SVGIG (reference sequence). The CDR3 covers 16 residues. V was cut by 1 base and J by 2 bases, with 18 bases left in between. CDR3 sequence reads: CAWSGLWQGGTYEQYF. CDR3 nucleotides: TGTGCCTGGAGTGGCCTGTGGCAGGGGGGTACCTACGAGCAGTACTTC. Full variable domain (rest looked up from reference TRBV30 and TRBJ2-7): SQTIHQWPATLVQPVGSPLSLECTVEGTSNPNLYWYRQAAGRGLQLLFYSVGIGQISSEVPQNLSASRPQDRQFILSSKKLLLSDSGFYLCAWSGLWQGGTYEQYFGPGTRLTVT.

This chain connects TRBV30 to TRBJ2-3; 10 positions agree with TRBD2. The CDR3 sequence is 16 residues long. Germline V CDR1 and CDR2: GTSNPN, SVGIG (reference sequence). V was clipped by 2 bases and J by 5 bases; unmatched bases: 10. The CDR3 nucleotides read TGTGCCTGGAGTTTCTCACTAGCGGGGTTGGGAGATACGCAGTATTTT. This sequence encodes CAWSFSLAGLGDTQYF.

This sequence joins TRBV4-1 and TRBJ2-3, with 8 bases matching TRBD1. The V gene's germline CDR1 is MGHRA and CDR2 YSYEKL. Trimming took 4 bases from V and 0 from J; bases not matched to a gene: 6. The CDR3 spans 16 residues. The CDR3 loop is CASSPRQGSSTDTQYF. CDR3 nucleotides: TGCGCCAGCAGCCCTAGACAGGGGTCAAGCACAGATACGCAGTATTTT.

This clone was observed a few times. V is TRBV30 and J is TRBJ1-2; a weak D match, TRBD1 (6 bases). The CDR3 length is 13 residues. Germline CDR1 GTSNPN, CDR2 SVGIG (reference sequence). The CDR3, as DNA: TGTGCTCTACTAGGACAGCTGACTAATGGCTACACCTTC. This encodes CALLGQLTNGYTF. The full variable domain, in which reference TRBV30 and TRBJ1-2 provide the parts outside the CDR3, is SQTIHQWPATLVQPVGSPLSLECTVEGTSNPNLYWYRQAAGRGLQLLFYSVGIGQISSEVPQNLSASRPQDRQFILSSKKLLLSDSGFYLCALLGQLTNGYTFGSGTRLTVV.

The chain joins TRBV7-9 to TRBJ2-7; 7 bases fit TRBD1. CDR1 is SEHNR and CDR2 is FQNEAQ in the germline V gene (reference sequence). This CDR3 spans 15 amino acids. With V trimmed by 0 bases and J by 5 bases, 7 bases remained unmatched. DNA of the CDR3: TGTGCCAGCAGCTTAGCGGGACAGACGAGGGACGAGCAGTACTTC. It specifies CASSLAGQTRDEQYF. Based on the CDR3 plus reference TRBV7-9 and TRBJ2-7, the full variable domain is DTGVSQNPRHKITKRGQNVTFRCDPISEHNRLYWYRQTLGQGPEFLTYFQNEAQLEKSRLLSDRFSAERPKGSFSTLEIQRTEQGDSAMYLCASSLAGQTRDEQYFGPGTRLTVT.